This is a list of T cell receptor beta chains from one sample in a study of regulatory T cells in long-lasting Graves disease. TCRdb re-derived calls from the multiplex PCR reads in MiXCR, one entry per CDR3 protein. The sample lists about 400,000 distinct CDR3 sequences; 20% were seen once. The specimen comprised peripheral blood mononuclear cells (PBMCs), sampled when the disease was refractory, from a patient treated with antithyroid drugs. The receptors shown here come from a female donor with Graves disease. Each CDR3 is given with its conserved first and last residue. A D gene is named only where the DNA matches it firmly. Only part of the rows carry a size: once, few, many, or a class if the clone is expanded.

j_call: TRBJ2-7
v_call: TRBV28
d_call: .
clone_size: many
cdr3_aa: CASSYRGGQRAYEQYF
cdr3_nt: TGTGCCAGCAGCTATCGGGGGGGACAGAGAGCGTACGAGCAGTACTTC

j_call: TRBJ2-2
v_call: TRBV28
d_call: TRBD1
clone_size: many
cdr3_aa: CASSRQGSGTGELFF
cdr3_nt: TGTGCCAGCAGTAGACAGGGGTCGGGCACCGGGGAGCTGTTTTTT

j_call: TRBJ1-1
v_call: TRBV20-1
d_call: .
clone_size: once
cdr3_aa: CSATEGAGTEAFF
cdr3_nt: TGCAGTGCAACAGAAGGGGCGGGGACTGAAGCTTTCTTT

j_call: TRBJ1-6
v_call: TRBV19
d_call: TRBD1
clone_size: .
cdr3_aa: CASSAGGRRNSPLHF
cdr3_nt: TGTGCCAGTAGTGCAGGGGGACGAAGGAATTCACCCCTCCACTTT

j_call: TRBJ2-7
v_call: TRBV7-9
d_call: .
clone_size: few
cdr3_aa: CASSSTNSVEQYF
cdr3_nt: TGTGCCAGCAGCTCCACAAATAGTGTCGAGCAGTACTTC

j_call: TRBJ1-2
v_call: TRBV7-3
d_call: .
clone_size: many
cdr3_aa: CASSLTADYGYTF
cdr3_nt: TGTGCCAGCAGCTTAACCGCGGACTATGGCTACACCTTC

j_call: TRBJ1-1
v_call: TRBV27
d_call: .
clone_size: .
cdr3_aa: CASRSEWNTEAFF
cdr3_nt: TGTGCCAGCAGGAGCGAGTGGAACACTGAAGCTTTCTTT

j_call: TRBJ2-5
v_call: TRBV10-3
d_call: TRBD2
clone_size: .
cdr3_aa: CAISELAGDETQYF
cdr3_nt: TGTGCCATCAGTGAACTAGCGGGAGACGAGACCCAGTACTTC

j_call: TRBJ2-5
v_call: TRBV4-1
d_call: .
clone_size: .
cdr3_aa: CASSQEAQTQYF
cdr3_nt: TGCGCCAGCAGCCAAGAGGCCCAGACCCAGTACTTC

j_call: TRBJ1-5
v_call: TRBV19
d_call: .
clone_size: once
cdr3_aa: CATTPGPLSNQPQHF
cdr3_nt: TGTGCCACCACACCCGGGCCACTTAGCAATCAGCCCCAGCATTTT

j_call: TRBJ1-2
v_call: TRBV27
d_call: TRBD1
clone_size: many
cdr3_aa: CASSRGTGGDGYTF
cdr3_nt: TGTGCCAGCAGTCGCGGGACAGGGGGCGATGGCTACACCTTC

j_call: TRBJ1-5
v_call: TRBV28
d_call: TRBD1
clone_size: many
cdr3_aa: CASTQETGSHQPQHF
cdr3_nt: TGTGCCAGCACCCAAGAGACAGGGTCTCATCAGCCCCAGCATTTT

j_call: TRBJ2-1
v_call: TRBV14
d_call: .
clone_size: few
cdr3_aa: CASSQGRDFFSYNEQFF
cdr3_nt: TGTGCCAGCAGCCAGGGCAGGGACTTTTTCTCCTACAATGAGCAGTTCTTC

j_call: TRBJ1-6
v_call: TRBV28
d_call: TRBD1
clone_size: many
cdr3_aa: CASSSNAAMTGVFNSPLHF
cdr3_nt: TGTGCCAGCAGTTCGAACGCCGCGATGACAGGGGTCTTTAATTCACCCCTCCACTTT

j_call: TRBJ2-5
v_call: TRBV18
d_call: TRBD2
clone_size: few
cdr3_aa: CASSRTGTLAGLQETQYF
cdr3_nt: TGTGCCAGCTCACGAACAGGGACCCTAGCGGGATTGCAAGAGACCCAGTACTTC

j_call: TRBJ1-1
v_call: TRBV28
d_call: .
clone_size: many
cdr3_aa: CASSLSGRENTEAFF
cdr3_nt: TGTGCCAGCAGTTTAAGCGGCAGAGAGAACACTGAAGCTTTCTTT

j_call: TRBJ2-1
v_call: TRBV20-1
d_call: TRBD2
clone_size: .
cdr3_aa: CSAGGGESSYNEQFF
cdr3_nt: TGCAGTGCTGGGGGGGGAGAGAGCTCCTACAATGAGCAGTTCTTC

j_call: TRBJ2-3
v_call: TRBV11-2
d_call: TRBD2
clone_size: .
cdr3_aa: CASSQGLAGGETDTQYF
cdr3_nt: TGTGCCAGCAGCCAGGGACTAGCGGGAGGAGAGACAGATACGCAGTATTTT